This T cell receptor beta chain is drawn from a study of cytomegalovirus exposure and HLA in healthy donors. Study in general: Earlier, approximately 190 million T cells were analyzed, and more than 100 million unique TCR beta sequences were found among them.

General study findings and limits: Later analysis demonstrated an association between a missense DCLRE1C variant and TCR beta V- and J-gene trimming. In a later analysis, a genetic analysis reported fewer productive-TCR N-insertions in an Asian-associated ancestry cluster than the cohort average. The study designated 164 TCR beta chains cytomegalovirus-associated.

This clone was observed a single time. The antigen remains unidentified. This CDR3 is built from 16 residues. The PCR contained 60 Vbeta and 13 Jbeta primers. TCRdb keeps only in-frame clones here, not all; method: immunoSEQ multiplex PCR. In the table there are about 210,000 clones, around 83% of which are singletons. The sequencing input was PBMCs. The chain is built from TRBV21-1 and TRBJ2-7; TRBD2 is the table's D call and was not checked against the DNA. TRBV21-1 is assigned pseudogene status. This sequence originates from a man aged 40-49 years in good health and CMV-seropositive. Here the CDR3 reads CASSNFLTSGRAFQYF. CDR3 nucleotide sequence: TGTGCCAGCAGCAATTTCCTGACTAGCGGGAGGGCGTTTCAGTACTTC.